The 27 T cell receptor beta chains reported below all come from one sample, sequenced in a study of TIL therapy for anti-PD-1-resistant metastatic lung cancer. Time point defined: pre-treatment sample, taken before nivolumab and TIL therapy. The libraries were made with immunoSEQ v3. TCRdb's table, derived via immunoSEQ multiplex PCR, lists solely in-frame clones and lacks some. The sample has 40,000 to 60,000 clones, roughly 78% seen once. The starting material was blood, obtained at baseline. The receptors come from a woman between 30 and 80 years old with non-small cell lung cancer.

This clone was seen a handful of times. This chain joins TRBV29-1 and TRBJ2-3; the D gene is possibly TRBD2 (5 bases). Germline V gene sequence: CDR1 SQVTM, CDR2 ANQGSEA. The germline V and J ends were trimmed by 5 bases and 0 bases, with 12 bases remaining between them. The CDR3 is 14 residues long. The CDR3 coding sequence is TGCAGCGTTCGCGGGCCTAGTAGCACAGATACGCAGTATTTT. Translation gives CSVRGPSSTDTQYF.

V is TRBV4-3 and J is TRBJ1-5; no clear D gene. Germline V gives CDR1 LGHNA, CDR2 YSLEER. The CDR3 consists of 13 residues. The germline V and J ends were trimmed by 3 bases and 7 bases, with 10 bases remaining between them. The CDR3 DNA is TGCGCCAGCAGCCAGACGGAATACCAGCCCCAGCATTTT. Amino acids: CASSQTEYQPQHF.

This clone showed up just a few times. The chain employs TRBV7-6 and TRBJ1-1; perhaps TRBD1 as D (6 bases). The V end lost 8 bases, the J end lost 5 bases, and 15 bases lay between the germline ends. Germline V gives CDR1 SGHVS, CDR2 FNYEAQ. This CDR3 is built from 13 residues. The CDR3 region is CASVSGAGTEAFF. The CDR3 coding sequence is TGTGCCAGCGTGTCAGGGGCGGGAACTGAAGCTTTCTTT. Filled out from reference TRBV7-6 and TRBJ1-1, the complete variable domain reads GAGVSQSPRYKVTKRGQDVALRCDPISGHVSLYWYRQALGQGPEFLTYFNYEAQQDKSGLPNDRFSAERPEGSISTLTIQRTEQRDSAMYRCASVSGAGTEAFFGQGTRLTVV.

The chain uses TRBV6-6 and TRBJ1-2; TRBD1 matches 8 bases. V trimming: 5 bases; J trimming: 6 bases; junction bases outside the gene matches: 8. Germline CDR1 reads MNHNY; CDR2 reads SVGAGI (reference sequence). The CDR3 contains 14 residues. The CDR3 is CASSPWQGADGYTF. CDR3 bases: TGTGCCAGCAGTCCCTGGCAGGGGGCGGATGGCTACACCTTC.

The rearrangement links TRBV21-1 to TRBJ1-1. TRBV21-1 is a pseudogene. The CDR3 totals 17 residues. CDR3 DNA: TGTGCCAGCACCCTAGGGCGGGGACTAGGATTCGGCACTGAAGCTTTCTTT. It is translated as CASTLGRGLGFGTEAFF.

The chain is built from TRBV9 and TRBJ2-7, with 7 bases identical to TRBD2. V gave up 1 base and J gave up 3 bases; unmatched junction bases: 7. This CDR3 region has 15 residues. CDR1 is SGDLS, CDR2 YYNGEE, per germline. For the CDR3, the DNA is TGTGCCAGCAGCGTACAGGCGGGAGAGTACTACGAGCAGTACTTC. This translates into CASSVQAGEYYEQYF.

The chain is built from TRBV4-2 and TRBJ2-2; 11 bases agree with TRBD2. The CDR3 sequence is 16 residues long. V lost 4 bases to trimming and J lost 4 bases; unmatched junction nucleotides: 5. Germline loops: CDR1 LGHNA, CDR2 YNFKEQ. CDR3 protein: CASSPGTSGITGELFF. The CDR3 DNA reads as TGTGCCAGCAGCCCCGGGACTAGCGGAATCACCGGGGAGCTGTTTTTT.

The rearrangement uses TRBV7-2 and TRBJ1-5; TRBD1 agrees at 7 bases. The CDR3 sequence is 16 residues long. Germline lookup yields CDR1 SGHTA and CDR2 FQGNSA. J was trimmed by 7 bases and V by 1 base; bases with no gene match: 10. The CDR3 coding sequence is TGTGCCAGCAGCTTAGTGGGTGGAGGGGGCAGCCAGCCCCAGCATTTT. Amino acid sequence: CASSLVGGGGSQPQHF.

This chain joins TRBV10-1 and TRBJ2-5; D possibly corresponds to TRBD2 (5 bases). The DNA end favors TRBJ2-7, so the J call may be wrong. Germline V gene sequence: CDR1 WNHNN, CDR2 SYGVQD (reference sequence). The CDR3 is 11 residues long. In DNA form, the CDR3 reads TGCGCCAGCAGTGACGGGGACGAGCAGTACTTC. It yields the protein CASSDGDEQYF.

The rearrangement links TRBV6-5 to TRBJ1-2, with 10 bases fitting TRBD1. Losses at the gene ends were 2 bases for V and 5 bases for J; bases not matched to a gene: 2. Germline values: CDR1 MNHEY, CDR2 SVGAGI. The CDR3 sequence is 14 residues long. CDR3 loop: CASSYGTGVYGYTF. The CDR3 nucleotides read TGTGCCAGCAGTTACGGGACAGGGGTATATGGCTACACCTTC.

The chain uses TRBV6-6 and TRBJ2-7; 11 bases agree with TRBD2. Germline V gene lookup returns CDR1 MNHNY and CDR2 SVGAGI (reference sequence). V gave up 6 bases and J gave up 4 bases; unmatched junction bases: 5. The CDR3 is 14 residues long. The CDR3 here is CASSKLAGEYEQYF. CDR3 nucleotides: TGTGCCAGCAGCAAACTAGCGGGAGAATACGAGCAGTACTTC.

This clone was picked up one time. V and J are TRBV27 and TRBJ2-2; 9 nucleotides align to TRBD1. Germline lookup yields CDR1 MNHEY and CDR2 SMNVEV (reference sequence). Germline trimming cut 8 bases from V and 3 bases from J; bases unmatched to any gene: 13. This CDR3 comprises 17 residues. CDR3 nucleotides: TGTGCCAGCCGCGATCCCATGGGACAGGGATACACCGGGGAGCTGTTTTTT. This translates into CASRDPMGQGYTGELFF.

The rearrangement links TRBV14 to TRBJ2-7; 7 bases are a match to TRBD1. The V gene's germline CDR1 is SGHDN and CDR2 FVKESK. The CDR3 is made up of 16 amino acids. The V and J ends lost 3 bases and 2 bases, in that order; junction bases with no gene match: 10. The CDR3 nucleotides are TGTGCCAGCAGCCATGGCCGACAGGGAGTCCCCTACGAGCAGTACTTC. This encodes CASSHGRQGVPYEQYF.

This chain uses TRBV6-5 with TRBJ1-4; 9 nucleotides line up with TRBD1. The V segment lost 5 bases and the J segment 7 bases; nucleotides outside the gene matches: 8. This CDR3 has 15 amino acids. Germline V lookup: CDR1 MNHEY, CDR2 SVGAGI. The CDR3 spells CASSPWGTGTEKLFF. In DNA, the CDR3 is TGTGCCAGCAGTCCATGGGGGACAGGGACTGAAAAACTGTTTTTT.

CDR3 sequence reads: CSVNLDNTEAFF. CDR3 nucleotide sequence: TGCAGCGTCAACTTGGATAACACTGAAGCTTTCTTT. The V gene is TRBV29-1, the J gene TRBJ1-1; D not certain. This CDR3 spans 12 amino acids. V lost 6 bases, J lost 2 bases, and 10 bases lay in between. CDR1 and CDR2 from the germline V gene are SQVTM and ANQGSEA.

The chain has TRBV5-6 and TRBJ1-2; no reliable D call. The CDR3 sequence is 12 residues long. In germline, CDR1 is SGHDT, CDR2 YYEEEE. V was cut by 2 bases and J by 4 bases, with 6 bases left in between. The CDR3 spells CASSFSAYGYTF. DNA for the CDR3: TGTGCCAGCAGCTTCTCCGCCTATGGCTACACCTTC.

This clone was counted a single time. V and J are TRBV10-1 and TRBJ2-3; 13 bases are a match to TRBD2. J lost 2 bases, V lost 4 bases, and 3 bases had no gene match. Germline lookup yields CDR1 WNHNN and CDR2 SYGVQD (reference sequence). This CDR3 contains 16 residues. In DNA form, the CDR3 reads TGCGCCAGCAGTGGGGGGACTAGCGGGGTCACAGATACGCAGTATTTT. Protein sequence: CASSGGTSGVTDTQYF.

This clone was counted between two and nine times. This chain joins TRBV18 and TRBJ2-7; 9 bases fit TRBD1. Germline trimming cut 6 bases from V and 1 base from J; bases unmatched to any gene: 7. Germline assignment: CDR1 KGHSH and CDR2 LQKENI. The CDR3 is made up of 15 amino acids. CDR3 loop: CASSPGTGISYEQYF. The CDR3 bases are TGTGCCAGCTCGCCCGGGACAGGGATATCCTACGAGCAGTACTTC.

This clone was counted only a few times. The chain is built from TRBV28 and TRBJ2-1, with no clear D. This CDR3 region has 12 residues. Per germline, CDR1 MDHEN and CDR2 SYDVKM. With 2 bases removed from V and 9 bases from J, the gap between germline ends came to 8 bases. CDR3 nucleotide sequence: TGTGCCAGCAGTTTAACGGTAGGTGAGCAGTTCTTC. It codes for CASSLTVGEQFF.

The V and J genes are TRBV11-2 and TRBJ1-1; D remains ambiguous. Germline V lookup: CDR1 SGHAT, CDR2 FQNNGV. V lost 0 bases and J lost 11, with 13 bases in between. This CDR3 is 13 amino acids long. In DNA, the CDR3 is TGTGCCAGCAGCTTAGAGTTAGGGTGGAAGGCTTTCTTT. Its translation is CASSLELGWKAFF.

The rearrangement joins TRBV18 to TRBJ1-4; a possible D gene is TRBD1 (5 bases). V was pared by 2 bases and J by 4 bases, with 11 bases between. CDR1 is KGHSH, CDR2 LQKENI, per germline. This CDR3 contains 15 residues. CDR3 DNA: TGTGCCAGCTCACCAGGTTCAGACAGTAATGAAAAACTGTTTTTT. Amino acid sequence: CASSPGSDSNEKLFF.

The chain carries TRBV9 and TRBJ1-2, with a weak D call TRBD1 (5 bases). Germline lookup yields CDR1 SGDLS and CDR2 YYNGEE. The V end lost 2 bases, the J end lost 2 bases, and 10 bases lay between the germline ends. The length of the CDR3 is 14 residues. The CDR3 nucleotides are TGTGCCAGCAGCGTTGGGGGGGAAAACTATGGCTACACCTTC. As protein: CASSVGGENYGYTF.

V gene TRBV15 combines with J gene TRBJ1-5; D unresolved. The ends were cut back, 0 bases at V and 6 bases at J, with 12 bases in the middle. CDR1 and CDR2 (germline): LNHNV, YYDKDF (reference sequence). The CDR3 spans 15 residues. Here the CDR3 DNA reads TGTGCCACCAGCAGAGACCCTGGTGGGTTTCAGCCCCAGCATTTT. Protein sequence: CATSRDPGGFQPQHF. The variable domain in full, completed from reference TRBV15 and TRBJ1-5, reads DAMVIQNPRYQVTQFGKPVTLSCSQTLNHNVMYWYQQKSSQAPKLLFHYYDKDFNNEADTPDNFQSRRPNTSFCFLDIRSPGLGDTAMYLCATSRDPGGFQPQHFGDGTRLSIL.

The chain recombines TRBV5-1 with TRBJ2-1; D perhaps matches TRBD2 (5 bases). Per the germline V gene, CDR1 is SGHRS and CDR2 is YFSETQ. This CDR3 is built from 13 residues. V lost 2 bases and J 5 bases, leaving 8 bases between the germline ends. The CDR3 DNA reads as TGCGCCAGCAGCTTTCTGGGAGACAATGAGCAGTTCTTC. This sequence encodes CASSFLGDNEQFF.

The sample holds one count of this clone. V is TRBV6-5 and J is TRBJ2-7; 8 bases agree with TRBD2. Germline V lookup: CDR1 MNHEY, CDR2 SVGAGI. The CDR3 is made up of 16 amino acids. The V gene end was trimmed by 0 bases and the J gene end by 5 bases; junction bases not matched to a gene: 9. The CDR3 loop is CASSYSLTSGYHEQYF. As DNA, the CDR3 is TGTGCCAGCAGTTACTCTCTTACTAGCGGATATCACGAGCAGTACTTC.

V is TRBV5-6 and J is TRBJ1-2, with TRBD1 matching 9 bases. The J segment lost 1 base and the V segment lost 4 bases, leaving 5 bases of the junction unmatched. Germline lookup yields CDR1 SGHDT and CDR2 YYEEEE. CDR3 length: 15 amino acids. This chain's CDR3 is CASSPGTGLNYGYTF. As DNA, the CDR3 is TGTGCCAGCAGCCCGGGGACAGGGCTTAACTATGGCTACACCTTC. Using reference TRBV5-6 and TRBJ1-2 for the parts outside the CDR3, the full variable domain is DAGVTQSPTHLIKTRGQQVTLRCSPKSGHDTVSWYQQALGQGPQFIFQYYEEEERQRGNFPDRFSGHQFPNYSSELNVNALLLGDSALYLCASSPGTGLNYGYTFGSGTRLTVV.

This chain uses TRBV9 with TRBJ2-2; perhaps TRBD1 as D (6 bases). With 0 bases removed from V and 1 base from J, the gap between germline ends came to 10 bases. CDR1 is SGDLS and CDR2 is YYNGEE in the germline V gene. The CDR3 runs 16 residues. This CDR3 is CASSVEGTLNTGELFF. DNA of the CDR3: TGTGCCAGCAGCGTAGAAGGGACATTGAACACCGGGGAGCTGTTTTTT.